One and the same sample provided the 15 T cell receptor beta chains below, sequenced in a study of blood T cells in healthy people across ages. The authors ran a second PCR of 7 to 11 cycles using a sample-barcoded 5' primer and a J-beta primer mix. TCRdb re-derived calls from the 5' RACE reads in MiXCR, one entry per CDR3 protein. The sample yields 650,000 to 800,000 distinct CDR3 sequences, roughly half seen once. What was sequenced was blood. These receptors were collected from a woman older than 75 in good health.

The chain employs TRBV29-1 and TRBJ2-3; D might be TRBD2 (6 bases). With 6 bases removed from V and 1 base from J, the gap between germline ends came to 14 bases. CDR3 length equals 14 residues. Germline loops: CDR1 SQVTM, CDR2 ANQGSEA. The CDR3 nucleotides are TGCAGCGTCCGGGGGAAGGGAGGCACAGATACGCAGTATTTT. Protein: CSVRGKGGTDTQYF.

This clonotype was recorded a few times. The J gene is TRBJ1-4, the V gene TRBV28; 7 bases align to TRBD1. Germline V CDR1 and CDR2: MDHEN, SYDVKM. Losses at the gene ends were 4 bases for V and 5 bases for J; bases not matched to a gene: 4. The CDR3 sequence is 14 residues long. The CDR3 DNA reads as TGTGCCAGCAGTTCGGGACAGAAAAATGAAAAACTGTTTTTT. Translated: CASSSGQKNEKLFF.

This clonotype has just a few counts. This chain joins TRBV5-1 and TRBJ2-3; 8 positions match TRBD2. The CDR3 length is 15 residues. Germline V gene lookup returns CDR1 SGHRS and CDR2 YFSETQ. The V segment lost 3 bases and the J segment 3 bases; nucleotides outside the gene matches: 6. CDR3 sequence reads: CASSSGTSLTDTQYF. For the CDR3, the DNA is TGCGCCAGCAGCTCCGGGACTAGTTTAACAGATACGCAGTATTTT.

The chain is built from TRBV7-3 and TRBJ2-5, with a tentative D call TRBD1 (5 bases). Trimming shortened V by 5 bases and J by 2 bases, and 9 bases separated the two germline ends. Germline CDR1 reads SGHTA; CDR2 reads FQGTGA. The CDR3 is 13 amino acids. The CDR3 is CASSQRQQETQYF. The CDR3 DNA reads as TGTGCCAGCAGCCAAAGACAGCAAGAGACCCAGTACTTC. Complete variable domain (other parts from reference TRBV7-3 and TRBJ2-5): GAGVSQTPSNKVTEKGKYVELRCDPISGHTALYWYRQSLGQGPEFLIYFQGTGAADDSGLPNDRFFAVRPEGSVSTLKIQRTERGDSAVYLCASSQRQQETQYFGPGTRLLVL.

Remarks on this clonotype: This may stem from a read error, because a much larger clone lies one nucleotide away. This chain connects TRBV12-3 or TRBV12-4 to TRBJ2-1; D uncertain. The CDR3 contains 13 residues. The CDR3 nucleotides read TGTGCCAGCAGACCACGACGGTACAATGGGCAGTTCTTC. Protein product: CASRPRRYNGQFF.

This clonotype was detected only a few times. This chain connects TRBV5-1 to TRBJ2-3; unclear D gene. Germline values: CDR1 SGHRS, CDR2 YFSETQ. V dropped 0 bases and J dropped 8 bases, with 19 bases sitting between them. The CDR3 is made up of 16 amino acids. The CDR3 DNA is TGCGCCAGCAGCTTGGCCGCACGTACCCGCGACGGTACGCAGTATTTT. The encoded protein is CASSLAARTRDGTQYF. Full variable domain (remainder filled in from reference TRBV5-1 and TRBJ2-3): KAGVTQTPRYLIKTRGQQVTLSCSPISGHRSVSWYQQTPGQGLQFLFEYFSETQRNKGNFPGRFSGRQFSNSRSEMNVSTLELGDSALYLCASSLAARTRDGTQYFGPGTRLTVL.

The sample holds many counts of this clonotype. V gene TRBV4-2 combines with J gene TRBJ1-1; no clear D gene. The germline gives CDR1 LGHNA, CDR2 YNFKEQ. This CDR3 spans 16 amino acids. The V end was cut by 0 bases, the J end by 3 bases, with 14 bases between. In DNA, the CDR3 is TGTGCCAGCAGCCAAGATCGAGGGTCGCGGGACACTGAAGCTTTCTTT. Translated: CASSQDRGSRDTEAFF.

This clonotype was picked up many times. This chain uses TRBV2 with TRBJ1-4, with D perhaps matching TRBD1 (6 bases). CDR3 length equals 15 residues. V lost 2 bases to trimming and J lost 8 bases, with 15 bases between them. Germline V gene lookup returns CDR1 SNHLY and CDR2 FYNNEI. The DNA of the CDR3 is TGTGCCAGCAGTGAAACTACCAAGGGGGGCGAAAAACTGTTTTTT. It is translated as CASSETTKGGEKLFF.

This clonotype has a count of ten or more. The chain carries TRBV9 and TRBJ2-5, with unresolved D. The germline CDR1 and CDR2 sequences are SGDLS and YYNGEE. V was pared by 0 bases and J by 5 bases, with 11 bases between. The CDR3 contains 14 residues. CDR3: CASSVVAGHETQYF. The CDR3 region has the DNA TGTGCCAGCAGCGTAGTTGCCGGGCACGAGACCCAGTACTTC.

The J gene is TRBJ1-4, the V gene TRBV18; the D is unclear. Germline V gene data show CDR1 as KGHSH and CDR2 as LQKENI. The CDR3 totals 15 residues. Trimming pared 0 bases from V and 4 bases from J, leaving 9 bases between. CDR3 coding DNA: TGTGCCAGCTCACCACCTTACCTGTTTAATGAAAAACTGTTTTTT. As protein: CASSPPYLFNEKLFF.

In the case of this clonotype: With a much larger clone just one base away, this may be a read error. V gene TRBV7-2 combines with J gene TRBJ2-1, with D tentatively TRBD1 (6 bases). The CDR3 loop spans 12 amino acids. Per germline, CDR1 SGHTA and CDR2 FQGNSA. The DNA for the CDR3 is TGTGCCTGCAGCATCAGGGGTACTGAGCAGTTCTTC. Amino acid sequence: CACSIRGTEQFF.

Notes on this clonotype: A much larger clone lies a single base off, so this may be a read error. The rearrangement links TRBV20-1 to TRBJ1-1; tentative D call: TRBD1 (6 bases). Germline V gives CDR1 DFQATT, CDR2 SNEGSKA (reference sequence). CDR3 size: 14 residues. In DNA, the CDR3 is TGCAGTGTCCTAAACAGGGCGAAGAACACTGAAACTTTCTTT. Protein product: CSVLNRAKNTETFF.

The rearrangement uses TRBV7-9 and TRBJ1-5; no firm D call. The V gene lost 4 bases and the J gene lost 5 bases, with 12 bases spanning the gap. The CDR3 is made up of 14 amino acids. Germline loops: CDR1 SEHNR, CDR2 FQNEAQ (reference sequence). CDR3 sequence: CASSSKDTHQPQHF. CDR3 nucleotide sequence: TGTGCCAGCAGCTCGAAGGATACTCATCAGCCCCAGCATTTT.

This clonotype was seen at least ten times. The rearrangement uses TRBV18 and TRBJ1-2, with D unclear. Germline V lookup: CDR1 KGHSH, CDR2 LQKENI. This CDR3 comprises 13 residues. Trimming took off 4 bases at V and 1 base at J, with 7 bases between the two ends. The CDR3 sequence: CASSLQINYGYTF. DNA of the CDR3: TGTGCCAGCTCACTCCAGATTAACTATGGCTACACCTTC.

The table lists this clonotype with a count of one. The CDR3 loop reads CASSLASTETQYF. The CDR3 DNA reads as TGTGCCAGCAGTTTGGCCTCAACAGAGACCCAGTACTTC. The V call is TRBV12-3 or TRBV12-4, the J call TRBJ2-5, with no clear D. This CDR3 spans 13 amino acids. V was pared by 3 bases and J by 4 bases, with 9 bases between.